This T cell receptor (beta chain) is drawn from a study of T cells in localized non-small cell lung cancer (dated by TCRdb to 2018 to 2021). Study-level background: The study analyzed T cell repertoires of 200 to 250 early-stage NSCLC patients, comparing tumors and uninvolved tumor-adjacent lungs. The cohort consisted of about 240 treatment-naive NSCLC patients whose localized lung tumors had been resected. Of the NSCLC patients, about 130 were male and approximately 110 were female, and the mean age was approximately 66 years.

Spanning cysteine to phenylalanine, the CDR3 consists of 14 amino acids. CDR3 DNA is the only sequence kept; it has 42 bases, read in frame from the first base. V is cut by 1 base and J by 1 base, and the space between the germline ends is 8 bases. The germline V gene yields SGHRS for CDR1 and YFSETQ for CDR2. As regards this clone: Its target antigen remains unknown. Qualities for individual bases were not recorded, and no much larger clone is one base off.

TCR beta CDR3 regions were sequenced from DNA using the immunoSEQ Assay. In the authors' own workflow: T cell density was computed as TCR beta template counts normalized to usable DNA estimated by amplifying housekeeping genes. Using the preseqR package, richness was estimated by extrapolating to 120,000 templates for tissue samples and 400,000 templates for PBMC samples. Clonality was defined by subtracting Pielou's evenness from one. Tissue-enriched TCRs were identified by differential abundance testing using productive amino-acid clonotypes, minimum total count 5 and alpha 0.1. The Jaccard Index and the Morisita Overlap Index were used to measure repertoire overlap between compartments. GLIPH grouped TCR beta CDR3s together with public tetramer-defined viral CDR3s, and a viral motif had to include at least three viral sequences and also show V-gene enrichment. Held by TCRdb, this immuneACCESS table contains in-frame sequences only and omits some clones. Under half of the omission traces to an unresolved V gene where checked; the cause of the rest is unknown. V, J and clone size reflect that table, while D and trimming were determined from the DNA. Present in this sample are some 590 clones, around 41% of which were seen just once. 8.5% to 12% of the sample is in the top ten clones.

At diagnosis, tumor, uninvolved tumor-adjacent lung and peripheral blood were collected and then preserved as a mix of FFPE and fresh-frozen material. The paper's findings and limits, for the study overall: Because of the exploratory design, TCR variables were selected using unadjusted p-values without false-discovery rate correction. Uninvolved tumor-adjacent lung showed the highest T cell clonality, higher than tumor, which suggests more focused antigenic responses in the uninvolved tumor-adjacent lung. Multi-region tumor sequencing was not performed, so intratumor heterogeneity could not be excluded. A median of approximately 55 of the top 100 tumor clones were detected in paired uninvolved adjacent lung, and under 30 of these tumor clones were also found among the top 100 clones of the paired uninvolved adjacent lung. Higher blood T cell density associated with longer overall survival, while higher adjacent-lung clonality associated with shorter survival.

The rearranged segments are TRBV5-1 and TRBJ1-1, with the D gene not confidently named. This receptor was obtained from a female donor of 60 years or more with stage I lung adenocarcinoma. The sequencing used lung tumor tissue, collected before any cancer treatment. The CDR3: CASSLWATNTEAFF. The DNA is as follows: TGCGCCAGCAGCTTGTGGGCCACGAACACTGAAGCTTTCTTT.